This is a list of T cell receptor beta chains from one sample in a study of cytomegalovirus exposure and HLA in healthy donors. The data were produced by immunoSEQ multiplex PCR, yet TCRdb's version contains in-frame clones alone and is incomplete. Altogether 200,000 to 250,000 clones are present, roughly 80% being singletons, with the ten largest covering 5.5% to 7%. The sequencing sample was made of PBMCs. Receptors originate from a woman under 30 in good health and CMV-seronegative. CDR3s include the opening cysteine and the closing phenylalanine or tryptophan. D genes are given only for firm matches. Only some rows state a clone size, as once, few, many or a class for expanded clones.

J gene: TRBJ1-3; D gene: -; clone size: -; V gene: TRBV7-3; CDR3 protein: CASSLAAGPGNTIYF; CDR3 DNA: TGTGCCAGCAGCTTAGCGGCAGGGCCTGGAAACACCATATATTTT
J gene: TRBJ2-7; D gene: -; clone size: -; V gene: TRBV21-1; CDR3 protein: CASSLPQGPHEQYF; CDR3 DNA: TGTGCCAGCAGCCTACCACAGGGCCCCCACGAGCAGTACTTC
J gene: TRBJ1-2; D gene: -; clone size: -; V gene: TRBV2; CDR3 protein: CASSEAGVRNYGYTF; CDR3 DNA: TGTGCCAGCAGTGAAGCGGGGGTTCGTAACTATGGCTACACCTTC
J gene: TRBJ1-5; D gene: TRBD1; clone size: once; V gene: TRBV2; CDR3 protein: CASSGQGFDQPQHF; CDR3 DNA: TGTGCCAGCAGCGGACAGGGGTTCGATCAGCCCCAGCATTTT
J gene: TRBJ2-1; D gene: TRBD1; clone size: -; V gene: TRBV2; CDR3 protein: CASSEVGQGAYNEQFF; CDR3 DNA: TGTGCCAGCAGTGAAGTAGGGCAGGGGGCTTACAATGAGCAGTTCTTC
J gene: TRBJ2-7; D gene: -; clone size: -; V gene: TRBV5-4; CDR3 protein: CASSLPNSGAYEQYF; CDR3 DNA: TGTGCCAGCAGCCTGCCAAACTCGGGTGCCTACGAGCAGTACTTC
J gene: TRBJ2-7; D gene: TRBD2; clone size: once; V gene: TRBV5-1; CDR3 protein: CASSSLAGSSYEQYF; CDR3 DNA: TGCGCCAGCAGCTCACTAGCGGGGAGCTCCTACGAGCAGTACTTC
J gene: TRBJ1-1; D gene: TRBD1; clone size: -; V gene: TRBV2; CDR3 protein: CASSRTGMNTEAFF; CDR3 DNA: TGTGCCAGCAGTCGGACAGGGATGAACACTGAAGCTTTCTTT
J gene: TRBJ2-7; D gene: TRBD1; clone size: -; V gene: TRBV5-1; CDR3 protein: CASSLAGTGYYEQYF; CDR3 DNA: TGCGCCAGCAGCTTGGCCGGGACAGGGTACTACGAGCAGTACTTC
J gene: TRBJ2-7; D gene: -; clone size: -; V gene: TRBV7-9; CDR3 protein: CASSPGYEQYF; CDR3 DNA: TGTGCCAGCAGCCCCGGGTACGAGCAGTACTTC
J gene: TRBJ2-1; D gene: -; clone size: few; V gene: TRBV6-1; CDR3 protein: CASSDLAVFHEQFF; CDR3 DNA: TGTGCCAGCAGTGATTTGGCTGTCTTCCATGAGCAGTTCTTC
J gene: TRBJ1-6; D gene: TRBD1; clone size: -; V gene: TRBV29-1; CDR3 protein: CSVGDREDSPLHF; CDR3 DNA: TGCAGCGTTGGGGACAGGGAAGATTCACCCCTCCACTTT
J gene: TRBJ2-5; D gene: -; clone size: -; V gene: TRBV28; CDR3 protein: CASSRPAGNQETQYF; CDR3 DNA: TGTGCCAGCAGCCGGCCGGCGGGGAACCAAGAGACCCAGTACTTC
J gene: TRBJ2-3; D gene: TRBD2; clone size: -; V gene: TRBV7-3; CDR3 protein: CASSLGTSGGTDTQYF; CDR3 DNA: TGTGCCAGCAGCTTAGGGACTAGCGGGGGCACAGATACGCAGTATTTT
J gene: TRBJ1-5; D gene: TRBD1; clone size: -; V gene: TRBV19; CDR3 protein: CASSKDRGGNQPQHF; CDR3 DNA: TGTGCCAGTAGCAAAGACAGGGGGGGGAATCAGCCCCAGCATTTT
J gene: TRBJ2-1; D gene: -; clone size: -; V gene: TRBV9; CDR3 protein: CASSDTYNEQFF; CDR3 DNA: TGTGCCAGCAGCGACACCTACAATGAGCAGTTCTTC
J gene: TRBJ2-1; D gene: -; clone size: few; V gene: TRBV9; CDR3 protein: CASSVGTARTMRQFF; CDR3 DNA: TGTGCCAGCAGCGTCGGGACTGCCCGTACAATGAGGCAGTTCTTC
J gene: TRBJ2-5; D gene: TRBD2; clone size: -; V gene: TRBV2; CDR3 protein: CASSTRTSGGETQYF; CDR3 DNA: TGTGCCAGCAGTACACGGACTAGCGGGGGGGAGACCCAGTACTTC
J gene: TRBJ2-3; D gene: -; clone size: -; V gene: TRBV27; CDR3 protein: CASGPLALTQYF; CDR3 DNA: TGTGCCAGCGGTCCATTGGCTCTTACGCAGTATTTT
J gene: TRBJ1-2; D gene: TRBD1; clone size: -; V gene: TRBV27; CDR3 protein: CASSPNRGSIYGYTF; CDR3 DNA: TGTGCCAGCAGTCCGAACAGGGGTTCTATATATGGCTACACCTTC
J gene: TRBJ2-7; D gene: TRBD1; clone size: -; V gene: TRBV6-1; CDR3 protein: CASRTPGQGWEQYF; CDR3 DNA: TGTGCCAGCAGGACTCCGGGACAGGGGTGGGAGCAGTACTTC
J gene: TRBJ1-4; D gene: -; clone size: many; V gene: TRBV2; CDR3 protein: CASSPDHNEKLFF; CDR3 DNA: TGTGCCAGCAGCCCGGACCATAATGAAAAACTGTTTTTT
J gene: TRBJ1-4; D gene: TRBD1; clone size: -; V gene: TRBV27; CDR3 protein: CASSPGTADEKLFF; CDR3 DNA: TGTGCCAGCAGTCCCGGGACAGCTGATGAAAAACTGTTTTTT
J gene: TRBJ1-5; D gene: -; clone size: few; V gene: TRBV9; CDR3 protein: CASSVGLDSNQPQHF; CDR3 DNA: TGTGCCAGCAGCGTCGGACTAGATAGCAATCAGCCCCAGCATTTT
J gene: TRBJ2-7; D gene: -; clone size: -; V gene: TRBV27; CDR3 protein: CASSLVGGYNYEQYF; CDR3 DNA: TGTGCCAGCAGTTTAGTGGGAGGATATAACTACGAGCAGTACTTC
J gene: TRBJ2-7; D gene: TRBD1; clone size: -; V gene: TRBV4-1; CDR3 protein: CASRAGTGRSYEQYF; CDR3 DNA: TGCGCCAGCAGGGCCGGGACAGGGAGATCCTACGAGCAGTACTTC
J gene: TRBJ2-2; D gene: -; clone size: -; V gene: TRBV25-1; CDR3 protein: CASRERDTGELFF; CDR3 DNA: TGTGCCAGCAGGGAGCGTGACACCGGGGAGCTGTTTTTT
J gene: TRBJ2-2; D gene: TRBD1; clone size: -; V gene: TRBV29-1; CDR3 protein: CSVGQGYTGELFF; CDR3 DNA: TGCAGCGTAGGACAGGGCTACACCGGGGAGCTGTTTTTT
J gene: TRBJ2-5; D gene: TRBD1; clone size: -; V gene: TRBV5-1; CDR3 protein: CASSLDSRDRGQETQYF; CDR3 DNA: TGCGCCAGCAGCTTGGATTCTAGGGACAGGGGGCAGGAGACCCAGTACTTC
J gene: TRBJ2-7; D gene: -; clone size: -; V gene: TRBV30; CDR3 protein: CAWSSTRDLTYEQYF; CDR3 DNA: TGTGCCTGGAGTTCGACGCGGGACCTAACCTACGAGCAGTACTTC
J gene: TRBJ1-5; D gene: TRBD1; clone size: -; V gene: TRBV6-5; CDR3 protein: CASSPTGYSNQPQHF; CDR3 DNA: TGTGCCAGCAGTCCGACAGGGTATAGCAATCAGCCCCAGCATTTT
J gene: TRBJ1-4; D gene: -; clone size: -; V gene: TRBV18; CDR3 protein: CASSSSSKGNEKLFF; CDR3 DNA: TGTGCCAGCTCTTCGTCGTCAAAGGGGAATGAAAAACTGTTTTTT
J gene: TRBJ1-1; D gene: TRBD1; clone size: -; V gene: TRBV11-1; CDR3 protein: CASSLDRGGEAFF; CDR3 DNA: TGTGCCAGCAGTTTGGACAGGGGCGGTGAAGCTTTCTTT
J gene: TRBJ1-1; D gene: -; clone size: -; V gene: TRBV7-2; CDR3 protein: CASSLGMNTEAFF; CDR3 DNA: TGTGCCAGCAGCTTAGGAATGAACACTGAAGCTTTCTTT
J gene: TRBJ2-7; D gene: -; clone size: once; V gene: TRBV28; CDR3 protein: CASSQPPGARYEQYF; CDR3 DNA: TGTGCCAGCAGCCAACCCCCAGGGGCGCGGTACGAGCAGTACTTC
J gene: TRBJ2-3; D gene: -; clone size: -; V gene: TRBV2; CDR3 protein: CASSEGWASGTDTQYF; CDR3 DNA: TGTGCCAGCAGTGAAGGGTGGGCTAGCGGCACAGATACGCAGTATTTT
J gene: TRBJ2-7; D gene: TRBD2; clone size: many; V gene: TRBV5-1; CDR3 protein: CASSLGGLAAYEQYF; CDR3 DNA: TGCGCCAGCAGCTTGGGAGGACTAGCGGCCTACGAGCAGTACTTC
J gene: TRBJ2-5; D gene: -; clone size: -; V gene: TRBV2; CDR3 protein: CASSEGGQETQYF; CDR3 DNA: TGTGCCAGCAGTGAAGGCGGACAAGAGACCCAGTACTTC
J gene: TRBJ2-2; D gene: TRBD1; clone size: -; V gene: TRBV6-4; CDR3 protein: CASSEGQGSGELFF; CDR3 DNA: TGTGCCAGCAGCGAGGGACAGGGTTCCGGGGAGCTGTTTTTT
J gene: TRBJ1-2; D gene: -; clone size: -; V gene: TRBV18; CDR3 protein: CASSPLSGETGYTF; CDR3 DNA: TGTGCCAGCTCACCACTATCCGGGGAGACTGGCTACACCTTC
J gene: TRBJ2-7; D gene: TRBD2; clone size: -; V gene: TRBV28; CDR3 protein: CASSFPGGRTGEGNEQYF; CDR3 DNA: TGTGCCAGCAGTTTCCCCGGCGGTAGGACTGGGGAGGGTAACGAGCAGTACTTC
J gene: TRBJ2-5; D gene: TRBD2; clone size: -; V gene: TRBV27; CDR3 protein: CASSFSGRYQETQYF; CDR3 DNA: TGTGCCAGCAGTTTTAGCGGGAGGTACCAAGAGACCCAGTACTTC
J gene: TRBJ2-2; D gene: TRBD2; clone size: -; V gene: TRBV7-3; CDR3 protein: CASSSFVAGAATGELFF; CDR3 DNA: TGTGCCAGCAGCTCATTTGTAGCGGGAGCGGCCACCGGGGAGCTGTTTTTT
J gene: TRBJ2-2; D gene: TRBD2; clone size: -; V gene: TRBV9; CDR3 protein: CASSVRLAENTGELFF; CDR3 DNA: TGTGCCAGCAGCGTCCGACTAGCGGAGAACACCGGGGAGCTGTTTTTT
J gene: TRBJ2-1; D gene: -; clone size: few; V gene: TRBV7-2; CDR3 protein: CASSSQTDNEQFF; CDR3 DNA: TGTGCCAGCAGCTCTCAGACGGACAATGAGCAGTTCTTC
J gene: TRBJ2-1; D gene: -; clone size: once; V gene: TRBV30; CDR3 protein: CAWNGGSASSYNEQFF; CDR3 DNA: TGTGCCTGGAATGGGGGTAGCGCGAGCTCCTACAATGAGCAGTTCTTC
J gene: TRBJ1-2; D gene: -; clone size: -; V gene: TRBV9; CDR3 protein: CASSVENWSRDGYTF; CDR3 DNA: TGTGCCAGCAGCGTAGAGAATTGGTCGCGGGATGGCTACACCTTC
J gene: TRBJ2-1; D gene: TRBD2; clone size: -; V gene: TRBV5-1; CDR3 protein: CASSRSTSGVSGNEQFF; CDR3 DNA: TGCGCCAGCAGCCGGTCGACTAGCGGGGTTTCCGGGAATGAGCAGTTCTTC
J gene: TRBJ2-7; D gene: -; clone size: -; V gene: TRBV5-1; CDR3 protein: CASRRDWGEQYF; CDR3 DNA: TGCGCCAGCAGGCGAGATTGGGGCGAGCAGTACTTC
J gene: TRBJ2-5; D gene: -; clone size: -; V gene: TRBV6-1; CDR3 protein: CASSSGIQETQYF; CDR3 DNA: TGTGCCAGCAGCTCAGGGATCCAAGAGACCCAGTACTTC
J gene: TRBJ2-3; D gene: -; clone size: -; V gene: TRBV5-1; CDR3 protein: CASSQTATSTDTQYF; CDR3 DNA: TGCGCCAGCAGCCAGACAGCGACTAGCACAGATACGCAGTATTTT
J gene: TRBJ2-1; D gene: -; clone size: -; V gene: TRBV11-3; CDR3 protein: CASSLEGGPYNEQFF; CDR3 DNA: TGTGCCAGCAGCTTAGAGGGCGGGCCTTACAATGAGCAGTTCTTC
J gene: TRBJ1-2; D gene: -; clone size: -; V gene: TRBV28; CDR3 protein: CASRLFTGTYGYTF; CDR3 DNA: TGTGCCAGCAGACTATTCACAGGGACCTATGGCTACACCTTC
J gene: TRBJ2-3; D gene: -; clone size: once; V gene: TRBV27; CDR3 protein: CASSSGTYTDTQYF; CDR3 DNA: TGTGCCAGCAGTTCCGGGACGTACACAGATACGCAGTATTTT